This paragraph covers one TCR beta chain sequence. Primers: 60 Vbeta forward and 13 Jbeta reverse. The data were produced by immunoSEQ multiplex PCR, yet TCRdb's version contains in-frame clones alone and is incomplete. The table records around 200,000 clones, approximately 80% of them present only once. This record comes from a study of cytomegalovirus exposure and HLA in healthy donors. The CDR3 has 17 residues. CDR1 MGHRA and CDR2 YSYEKL come from the germline V gene. Germline trimming cut 0 bases from V and 4 bases from J; bases unmatched to any gene: 8. The chain joins TRBV4-1 to TRBJ2-3, with TRBD2 matching over 9 bases. This TCR derives from a man aged 45-65 years in good health and CMV-seronegative. Specimen: PBMCs. CDR3 region: CASSQDMGLAGPDTQYF. Here the CDR3 DNA reads TGCGCCAGCAGCCAAGATATGGGGCTAGCGGGGCCAGATACGCAGTATTTT.